This T cell receptor (beta chain) was documented in a study of immune characterization of retroperitoneal liposarcoma. This CDR3 contains 15 residues. Germline V gene sequence: CDR1 SGHTA, CDR2 FQGTGA. TCRdb reanalysed the PCR reads using MiXCR and keeps one entry per CDR3 protein. The sample lists approximately 11,000 distinct CDR3 sequences, about 26% occurring once. Sequences were obtained from tumor tissue. The TCR originated in a female donor with retroperitoneal liposarcoma. The chain couples TRBV7-3 to TRBJ2-1, with 9 bases matching TRBD2. The J call may be faulty, since TRBJ2-7 better matches the DNA end. The CDR3 DNA reads TGTGCCAGCCAGGCGATAGCGGGAGCTAACGATGAGCAGTACTTC. This codes for CASQAIAGANDEQYF.